This TCR beta chain was retrieved from a study of identical twins. Overall study findings and caveats: For out-of-frame beta sequences, excess twin sharing was weaker.

Healthy Caucasians alone served as donors. Through template switching, a universal primer site was introduced, and the cDNA contained unique molecular identifiers. TCRdb re-derived calls from the 5' RACE reads in MiXCR, one entry per CDR3 protein. The table lists 1.5 million or so distinct CDR3 sequences, about 30% of them singletons. The CDR3 length is 14 residues. The V and J ends lost 4 bases and 7 bases respectively, with 16 bases between them. Germline V CDR1 and CDR2: MDHEN, SYDVKM. This clonotype was observed a few times. Its antigen is not identified. The receptor was derived from a newborn girl in good health. The rearrangement joins TRBV28 to TRBJ1-2, with D perhaps TRBD1 (5 bases). Sequencing was done on a sample of cord blood. The CDR3 coding sequence is TGTGCCAGCAGTTACACCGCAGGGTCGGTTGGCTACACCTTC. Translating gives CASSYTAGSVGYTF.